Listed below are T cell receptor beta chains from one sample, sequenced in a study of blood T cells in healthy people across ages. Each CDR3 protein is one row after TCRdb ran MiXCR on the 5' RACE reads. The sample has approximately 850,000 distinct CDR3 sequences, around two fifths seen once. Sequencing used blood. These receptors were obtained from a man between 60 and 70 years old in good health. CDR3s include the opening cysteine and the closing phenylalanine or tryptophan. The D gene is left open where the match is weak. Rows may omit the clone size; those that give it use once, few, many or a size class.

v_call	clone_size	j_call	d_call	cdr3_aa	cdr3_nt
TRBV27	NA	TRBJ1-2	NA	CASGSGGKANYGYTF	TGTGCCAGCGGTTCAGGAGGGAAAGCTAACTATGGCTACACCTTC
TRBV27	NA	TRBJ2-5	TRBD2	CASSWGGRQETQYF	TGTGCCAGCAGTTGGGGGGGACGCCAAGAGACCCAGTACTTC
TRBV27	NA	TRBJ1-4	NA	CASSLLGQINEKLFF	TGTGCCAGCAGTCTCCTAGGACAGATAAATGAAAAACTGTTTTTT
TRBV20-1	many	TRBJ1-1	NA	CSARRAGVTGEAFF	TGCAGTGCTAGAAGGGCGGGGGTAACAGGTGAAGCTTTCTTT
TRBV6-1	NA	TRBJ2-3	NA	CASKGQGGVADTQYF	TGTGCCAGCAAGGGCCAAGGGGGGGTAGCAGATACGCAGTATTTT
TRBV12-3/TRBV12-4	NA	TRBJ2-3	NA	CAITSRGEADTQYF	TGTGCCATTACAAGCCGCGGGGAAGCAGATACGCAGTATTTT
TRBV30	few	TRBJ2-7	TRBD2	CAWDGLLAGGEQYF	TGTGCCTGGGACGGATTACTAGCGGGGGGTGAGCAGTACTTC
TRBV7-2	NA	TRBJ2-7	TRBD2	CASSCTSGVLYEQYF	TGTGCCAGCAGTTGCACTAGCGGGGTATTATACGAGCAGTACTTC
TRBV20-1	NA	TRBJ2-5	TRBD1	CSAIRTGGMETQYF	TGCAGTGCTATCAGGACAGGGGGCATGGAGACCCAGTACTTC
TRBV6-2/TRBV6-3	NA	TRBJ2-1	NA	CASRSPRGWGNEQFF	TGTGCCAGCAGATCCCCCAGGGGTTGGGGCAATGAGCAGTTCTTC
TRBV2	many	TRBJ2-1	NA	CASSDWVGLRYNEQFF	TGTGCCAGCAGTGATTGGGTGGGGCTGCGCTACAATGAGCAGTTCTTC
TRBV5-1	NA	TRBJ2-3	NA	CASRLGITDTQYF	TGCGCCAGCAGACTCGGGATCACAGATACGCAGTATTTT
TRBV4-1	few	TRBJ2-7	TRBD1	CASSIGTGGYEQYF	TGCGCCAGCAGCATAGGGACAGGGGGCTACGAGCAGTACTTC
TRBV7-9	NA	TRBJ1-4	TRBD1	CASSLTTGGNEKLFF	TGTGCCAGCAGCCTAACGACAGGGGGCAATGAAAAACTGTTTTTT
TRBV5-1	few	TRBJ2-7	NA	CASSLLSGNSYEQYF	TGCGCCAGCAGCTTGCTTTCCGGAAACTCCTACGAGCAGTACTTC
TRBV6-5	NA	TRBJ2-7	TRBD1	CASSRDRSYGYEQYF	TGCGCCAGCAGTCGGGACAGGTCTTATGGCTACGAGCAGTACTTC
TRBV20-1	many	TRBJ2-7	TRBD1	CSARDRRTGSYEQYF	TGCAGTGCTAGAGATAGGAGGACAGGGTCCTACGAGCAGTACTTC
TRBV29-1	NA	TRBJ1-1	NA	CSVAPQSMNTEAFF	TGCAGCGTTGCCCCACAGAGCATGAACACTGAAGCTTTCTTT